Listed below are T cell receptor beta chains from one sample, sequenced in a study of T-cell memory formation after mild COVID-19. A single record per CDR3 protein comes from TCRdb applying MiXCR to the 5' RACE reads. This repertoire shows roughly 250,000 distinct CDR3 sequences, 16% found once; its top ten account for roughly a fifth. Sequenced material: PBMCs or a T cell subset sorted from them (not recorded which). These receptor sequences come from a man between 18 and 29 years old who had mild COVID-19 (a few samples of this study predate the infection). Cell type and time point are not known. Each CDR3 is given with its conserved first and last residue. The D gene is left open where the match is weak. The size field is filled for only some rows; it gives once, few, many or a size class.

v_gene	len	j_gene	abundance	d_gene	CDR3aa	CDR3nt
TRBV4-2	15	TRBJ1-6	NA	TRBD1	CASSHLGQGNSPLHF	TGTGCCAGCAGCCACCTCGGACAGGGGAACTCACCCCTCCACTTT
TRBV2	13	TRBJ1-1	NA	NA	CASYQGMRTEAFF	TGTGCCAGCTACCAGGGGATGAGAACTGAAGCTTTCTTT
TRBV3-1	13	TRBJ1-1	NA	NA	CASRRQADTEAFF	TGTGCCAGCAGGCGGCAGGCGGACACTGAAGCTTTCTTT
TRBV12-3/TRBV12-4	15	TRBJ2-1	few	TRBD2	CASAYRASGRIEQFF	TGTGCCAGCGCTTACCGGGCTAGCGGGAGAATTGAGCAGTTCTTC
TRBV7-9	15	TRBJ2-1	NA	TRBD1	CASSFSGTGYNEQFF	TGTGCCAGCAGCTTTTCCGGGACAGGTTACAATGAGCAGTTCTTC
TRBV6-5	18	TRBJ1-2	few	TRBD1	CASSQDVTGTGPFYGYTF	TGTGCCAGCAGTCAGGACGTGACCGGGACAGGGCCTTTCTATGGCTACACCTTC
TRBV20-1	16	TRBJ1-1	NA	NA	CSAREGGMGMNTEAFF	TGCAGTGCTAGAGAAGGTGGGATGGGTATGAACACTGAAGCTTTCTTT
TRBV6-5	15	TRBJ1-3	few	TRBD1	CASSYLGQAGNTIYF	TGTGCCAGCAGTTATTTGGGACAGGCCGGAAACACCATATATTTT
TRBV6-2/TRBV6-3	15	TRBJ1-2	NA	TRBD1	CASSLDRGHGYGYTF	TGTGCCAGCAGTTTGGACAGGGGGCACGGGTATGGCTACACCTTC
TRBV30	13	TRBJ1-6	few	NA	CAWSEGLESPLHF	TGTGCCTGGAGTGAGGGTTTAGAATCACCCCTCCACTTT
TRBV10-3	14	TRBJ2-5	few	NA	CAISESGGVETQYF	TGTGCCATCAGTGAGTCTGGCGGGGTAGAGACCCAGTACTTC
TRBV9	15	TRBJ2-1	NA	NA	CASSVVQSSRNEQFF	TGTGCCAGCAGCGTAGTACAGTCTTCACGGAATGAGCAGTTCTTC
TRBV7-8	14	TRBJ1-6	NA	TRBD1	CASSARQGRSPLHF	TGTGCCAGCAGCGCAAGACAGGGGCGCTCACCCCTCCACTTT
TRBV18	13	TRBJ2-1	many	NA	CASSPPMINEQFF	TGTGCCAGCTCACCACCTATGATCAATGAGCAGTTCTTC
TRBV5-1	15	TRBJ2-3	NA	NA	CASSLWVGWPDTQYF	TGCGCCAGCAGCCTGTGGGTGGGGTGGCCAGATACGCAGTATTTT
TRBV6-2/TRBV6-3	14	TRBJ2-3	many	TRBD2	CASTPRRGGDTQYF	TGTGCCAGCACACCCCGGCGGGGGGGAGATACGCAGTATTTT
TRBV6-5	12	TRBJ1-1	few	NA	CASQLGSTEAFF	TGTGCCTCCCAACTGGGGAGCACTGAAGCTTTCTTT
TRBV5-1	14	TRBJ2-4	NA	NA	CASSLGGGRDIQYF	TGCGCCAGCAGCTTGGGTGGGGGCCGGGACATTCAGTACTTC
TRBV5-4	16	TRBJ2-2	NA	TRBD1	CASSFQGTVESGELFF	TGTGCCAGCAGCTTTCAGGGGACAGTCGAGTCCGGGGAGCTGTTTTTT
TRBV5-5	15	TRBJ1-4	NA	NA	CASSPPGSLNEKLFF	TGTGCCAGCAGCCCACCGGGCAGTCTTAATGAAAAACTGTTTTTT
TRBV5-1	17	TRBJ2-3	few	NA	CASSSGFFGVRTDTQYF	TGCGCCAGCAGCTCGGGATTTTTCGGGGTTAGGACAGATACGCAGTATTTT
TRBV7-9	15	TRBJ1-4	NA	TRBD1	CASSQGGTQHEKLFF	TGTGCCAGCAGCCAGGGGGGGACACAGCATGAAAAACTGTTTTTT